This record concerns one TCR beta chain sequence. The sample comes from a study of Ad26.COV2.S vaccination and SARS-CoV-2 variants. As for the study in general: Among those in the COV1001 Ad26.COV2.S trial arm was the donor.

The treatment denotes: 15 to 20 received Ad26.COV2.S at low or high dose, single or two shots; roughly five received placebo; per-sample allocation not given. Collection of the samples took place on day 63 after the first injection of vaccine or placebo. This person who donated was an adult of 18-55 years in Boston. Participants' vaccine, an Ad26 vector, delivered Wuhan-strain SARS-CoV-2 spike. V was clipped by 1 base and J by 6 bases, with 18 bases between them. The CDR3 runs 16 residues. Germline CDR1 is MNHEY and CDR2 is SMNVEV (reference sequence). The table came from immunoSEQ multiplex PCR; TCRdb's copy has only in-frame clones and leaves some out. The sample lists about 410,000 clones; 89% were seen once.

This chain joins TRBV27 and TRBJ1-1; D remains ambiguous. This receptor was identified in a person between 18 and 65 years old who received the Ad26.COV2.S COVID-19 vaccine or a placebo. Sequenced material: peripheral blood, taken in a trial of Ad26.COV2.S vaccine versus placebo. The CDR3 protein is CASSLYWGFRGAEAFF. The CDR3 nucleotides read TGTGCCAGCAGTTTATATTGGGGATTCCGTGGGGCTGAAGCTTTCTTT.